Detailed here is one T cell receptor beta chain. The record originates from a study of blood T cell repertoires in COVID-19. The table came from immunoSEQ multiplex PCR; TCRdb's copy has only in-frame clones and leaves some out. The data show some 300,000 clones, roughly 86% seen once. Germline V lookup: CDR1 SGDLS, CDR2 YYNGEE. V was clipped by 3 bases and J by 0 bases, with 17 bases between them. The CDR3 has 17 residues. The study drew participants aged about 18 to 89 years from some 24 US areas. The clonotype originates from a woman in her 30s who had recovered from COVID-19. The sequencing sample was made of PBMCs or T cells enriched from blood (not recorded which). J is TRBJ2-3 and V is TRBV9; D call uncertain. The CDR3 is CASSEAPSGPSTDTQYF. The DNA for the CDR3 is TGTGCCAGCAGCGAGGCCCCCTCGGGTCCTAGCACAGATACGCAGTATTTT.